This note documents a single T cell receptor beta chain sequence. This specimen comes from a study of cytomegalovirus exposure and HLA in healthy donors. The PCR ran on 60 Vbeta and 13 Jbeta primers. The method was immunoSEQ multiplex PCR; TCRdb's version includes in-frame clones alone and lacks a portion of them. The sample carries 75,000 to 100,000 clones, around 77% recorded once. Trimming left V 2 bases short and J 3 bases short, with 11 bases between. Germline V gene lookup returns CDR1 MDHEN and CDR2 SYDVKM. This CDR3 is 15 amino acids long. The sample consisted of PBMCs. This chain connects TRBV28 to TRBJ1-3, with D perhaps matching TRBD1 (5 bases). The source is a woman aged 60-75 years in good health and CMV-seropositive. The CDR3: CASSLQWGVGNTIYF. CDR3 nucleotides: TGTGCCAGCAGTTTACAGTGGGGCGTTGGAAACACCATATATTTT.